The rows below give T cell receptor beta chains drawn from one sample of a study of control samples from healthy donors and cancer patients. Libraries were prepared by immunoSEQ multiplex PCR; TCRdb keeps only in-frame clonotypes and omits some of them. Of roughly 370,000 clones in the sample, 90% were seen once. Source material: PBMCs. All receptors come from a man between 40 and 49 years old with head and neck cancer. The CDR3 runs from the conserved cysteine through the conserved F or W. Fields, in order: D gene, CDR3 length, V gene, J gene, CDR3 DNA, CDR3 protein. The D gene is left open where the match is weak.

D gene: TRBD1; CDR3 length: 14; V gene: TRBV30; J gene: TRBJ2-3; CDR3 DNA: TGTGCCTGGACCACAGGGGGGAGCACAGATACGCAGTATTTT; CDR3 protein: CAWTTGGSTDTQYF
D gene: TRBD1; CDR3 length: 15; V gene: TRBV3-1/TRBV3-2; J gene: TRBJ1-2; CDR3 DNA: TGTGCCAGCAGCCAAGAGCAGGGGGCAGGCTATGGCTACACCTTC; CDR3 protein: CASSQEQGAGYGYTF
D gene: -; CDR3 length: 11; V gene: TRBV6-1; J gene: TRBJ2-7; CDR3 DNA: TGTGCCAGCAGTGAAATCCACGAGCAGTACTTC; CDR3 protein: CASSEIHEQYF
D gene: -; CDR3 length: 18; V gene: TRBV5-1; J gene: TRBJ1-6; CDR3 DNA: TGCGCCAGCAGCCCTCACCGGGGGCAGAGCTCCTATAATTCACCCCTCCACTTT; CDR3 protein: CASSPHRGQSSYNSPLHF
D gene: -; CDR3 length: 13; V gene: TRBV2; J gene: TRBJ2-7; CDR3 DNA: TGTGCCAGCAGTGTCGGGGTCTCCTACGAGCAGTACTTC; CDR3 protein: CASSVGVSYEQYF
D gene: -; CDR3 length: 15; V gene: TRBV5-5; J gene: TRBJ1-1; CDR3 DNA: TGTGCCAGCAGCTTGGAGTATGGGGTGAACACTGAAGCTTTCTTT; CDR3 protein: CASSLEYGVNTEAFF
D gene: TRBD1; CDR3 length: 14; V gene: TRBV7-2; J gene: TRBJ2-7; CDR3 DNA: TGTGCCAGCAGCCCGACAGGGGGCACCTACGAGCAGTACTTC; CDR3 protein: CASSPTGGTYEQYF
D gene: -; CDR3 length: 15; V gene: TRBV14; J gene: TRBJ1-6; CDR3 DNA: TGTGCCAGCAGCCAAGCGTCTTCGGCAGTCTCACCCCTCCACTTT; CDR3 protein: CASSQASSAVSPLHF
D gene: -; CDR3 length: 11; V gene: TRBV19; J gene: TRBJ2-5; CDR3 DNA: TGTGCCAGTAAGGCTGGAGAGACCCAGTACTTC; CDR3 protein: CASKAGETQYF
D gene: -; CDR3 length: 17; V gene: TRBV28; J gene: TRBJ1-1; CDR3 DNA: TGTGCCAGCAGTTTACCCCTTCGGCAGCCTTTTAACACTGAAGCTTTCTTT; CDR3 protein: CASSLPLRQPFNTEAFF
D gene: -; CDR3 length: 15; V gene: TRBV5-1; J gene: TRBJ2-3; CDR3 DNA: TGCGCCAGTACAGCTTCCCAGGGGTACGCAGATACGCAGTATTTT; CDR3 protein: CASTASQGYADTQYF
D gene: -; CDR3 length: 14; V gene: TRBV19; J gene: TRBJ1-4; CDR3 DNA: TGTGCCAGTGTCTCCGCTGGAGTGGGCGAAAAACTGTTTTTT; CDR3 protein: CASVSAGVGEKLFF
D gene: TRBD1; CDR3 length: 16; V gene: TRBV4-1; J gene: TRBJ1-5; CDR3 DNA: TGCGCCAGCAGCCCCGGGACAGGGTTGAACAATCAGCCCCAGCATTTT; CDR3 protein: CASSPGTGLNNQPQHF
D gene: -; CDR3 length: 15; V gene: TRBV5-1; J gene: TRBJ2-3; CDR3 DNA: TGCGCCAGCAGCTTTTCCGGCACTAGCACAGATACGCAGTATTTT; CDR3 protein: CASSFSGTSTDTQYF
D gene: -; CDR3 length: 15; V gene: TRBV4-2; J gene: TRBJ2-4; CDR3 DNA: TGTGCCAGCAGCCCCGACAGACCTCTTAGCCAAAACTATTACTTC; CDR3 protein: CASSPDRPLSQNYYF
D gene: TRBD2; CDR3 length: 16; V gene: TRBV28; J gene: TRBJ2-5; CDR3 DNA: TGTGCCACCGAATCGACCCCGGGGGGGCCCAAAGAGACCCAGTACTTC; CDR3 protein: CATESTPGGPKETQYF
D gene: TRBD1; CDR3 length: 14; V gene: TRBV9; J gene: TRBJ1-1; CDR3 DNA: TGTGCCAGCAGCATCGGGGGCAGGGGGTCTGAAGCTTTCTTT; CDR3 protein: CASSIGGRGSEAFF
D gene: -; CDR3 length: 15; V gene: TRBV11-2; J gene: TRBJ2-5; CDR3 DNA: TGTGCCAGCAGCTTGGAGGGACGGCCTCAAGAGACCCAGTACTTC; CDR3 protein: CASSLEGRPQETQYF
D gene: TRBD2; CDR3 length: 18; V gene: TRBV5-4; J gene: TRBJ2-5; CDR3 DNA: TGTGCCAGCAGCTTGGGGGGACTAGCGGGAGGGCCGGGGGAGACCCAGTACTTC; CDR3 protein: CASSLGGLAGGPGETQYF
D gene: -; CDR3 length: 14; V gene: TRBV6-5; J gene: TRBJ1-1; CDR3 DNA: TGTGCCAGCAGCCCAGGGGACTTGAACACTGAAGCTTTCTTT; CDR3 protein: CASSPGDLNTEAFF